The 9 T cell receptor beta chains presented below share a single source sample, sequenced in a study of T-cell memory formation after mild COVID-19 (dated by TCRdb to about 2021). Library generation was performed with 5' RACE. Sequencing was performed on an Illumina NovaSeq 6000. TCRdb itself trimmed the public reads at Q25 with fastp, ran MiXCR and retained productive beta chains. Under each unique CDR3 protein, matching rows form one entry showing the most common genes and DNA. The sample table shows 470,000 or so distinct CDR3 sequences, and under 20% are seen once. In total, the top ten clones hold 20% to 25% of the sample. The sequenced material came from PBMCs or a T cell subset sorted from them (not recorded which). The receptors were sampled from a man younger than 30 who had mild COVID-19 (a few samples of this study predate the infection). The sample titles of this study are shuffled in the database, so cell type and time point are left out; the donor was told from shared clones.

This clonotype came up many times. This chain connects TRBV12-5 to TRBJ2-7; 9 positions match TRBD1. Germline V gene data show CDR1 as LGHNT and CDR2 as FRNRAP. CDR3 length equals 14 residues. V trimming: 9 bases; J trimming: 4 bases; junction bases outside the gene matches: 10. The CDR3 nucleotides are TGTGCTAGGCCCCCGGGACAGGGATCATACGAGCAGTACGTC. This sequence encodes CARPPGQGSYEQYV.

The rearrangement links TRBV6-5 to TRBJ1-1; no clear D. V was trimmed by 2 bases and J by 1 base, leaving 8 bases between them. The CDR3 is 14 residues long. CDR1 and CDR2 from the germline V gene are MNHEY and SVGAGI. CDR3 nucleotides: TGTGCCAGCAGTTACAAACGGACGAACACTGAAGCTTTCTTT. It yields the protein CASSYKRTNTEAFF.

The sample holds a few counts of this clonotype. An end of the junction differs from the germline gene, which may be a read error. This chain uses TRBV7-7 with TRBJ2-2; D possibly corresponds to TRBD1 (6 bases). The CDR3 covers 14 residues. Germline V gene data show CDR1 as SSHAT and CDR2 as FNYEAQ (reference sequence). CDR3: CASSPLGGIGELFF. The CDR3 DNA reads TGTGCTAGCAGTCCCCTTGGGGGCATAGGGGAGCTGTTTTTT.

In this sample, this clonotype turned up a few times. The V call is TRBV7-8, the J call TRBJ2-4, with D possibly matching TRBD1 (5 bases). The V end lost 1 base, the J end lost 0 bases, and 16 bases lay between the germline ends. Germline loops: CDR1 SGHVS, CDR2 FQNEAQ. This CDR3 contains 18 residues. The CDR3 spells CASSLDRLPTLAKNIQYF. The DNA of the CDR3 is TGTGCCAGCAGCTTAGACAGGCTTCCGACCCTAGCCAAAAACATTCAGTACTTC.

This clonotype was counted a few times. The rearrangement joins TRBV7-6 to TRBJ2-2, with D tentatively TRBD1 (5 bases). Trimming shortened V by 3 bases and J by 4 bases, and 12 bases separated the two germline ends. Germline V CDR1 and CDR2: SGHVS, FNYEAQ. This CDR3 has 15 amino acids. This CDR3 is CASSFAGLATGELFF. In nucleotides, the CDR3 is TGTGCCAGCAGCTTCGCAGGGCTCGCCACCGGGGAGCTGTTTTTT.

This clonotype appeared a few times. This chain links TRBV27 with TRBJ1-1, with D maybe TRBD1 (6 bases). CDR3 length: 12 residues. The germline V gene has CDR1 MNHEY and CDR2 SMNVEV (reference sequence). V lost 8 bases to trimming and J lost 5 bases, with 12 bases between them. CDR3 protein: CASGRGTTEAFF. The CDR3 nucleotides read TGTGCCAGCGGCCGAGGGACAACTGAAGCTTTCTTT.

In its sample, this clonotype was seen many times. The chain is built from TRBV6-5 and TRBJ2-3; 11 nucleotides align to TRBD2. The ends lost 0 bases at V and 2 bases at J; junction bases unmatched: 10. The germline CDR1 and CDR2 sequences are MNHEY and SVGAGI. The CDR3 runs to 19 residues. The CDR3 reads CASSYSIPTSGGLTDTQYF. The DNA for the CDR3 is TGTGCCAGCAGTTACTCGATCCCCACTAGCGGGGGCCTCACAGATACGCAGTATTTT.

The J gene is TRBJ2-7, the V gene TRBV13; D ambiguous. This CDR3 contains 14 residues. Trimming stripped 2 bases from V and 4 bases from J, with 12 bases between. Germline-derived CDR1 and CDR2 are PRHDT and FYEKMQ (reference sequence). CDR3 bases: TGTGCCAGCAGCTTAAGCCTGGGAACTTACGAGCAGTACGTC. Translated, it gives CASSLSLGTYEQYV.

This clonotype appeared a few times. V and J are TRBV5-1 and TRBJ2-1; perhaps TRBD2 as D (6 bases). Germline V gene sequence: CDR1 SGHRS, CDR2 YFSETQ. V was pared by 4 bases and J by 5 bases, with 10 bases between. The CDR3 contains 13 residues. In DNA, the CDR3 is TGCGCCAGCAGCACCGGACTAAACAATGAGCAGTTCTTC. Its protein product is CASSTGLNNEQFF.